The 19 T cell receptor beta chains below were found in one sample sequenced in a study of cytomegalovirus exposure and HLA in healthy donors. The PCR was carried out with 60 Vbeta primers and 13 Jbeta primers. The repertoire was sequenced with immunoSEQ multiplex PCR; TCRdb's copy has only in-frame clones and lacks some. Of roughly 130,000 clones listed, 80% are singletons. The material sequenced was PBMCs. These receptors were collected from a man in his forties in good health and CMV-seronegative.

This clone has more than one count but fewer than ten. The chain uses TRBV28 and TRBJ1-5; the D gene is possibly TRBD1 (6 bases). This CDR3 comprises 14 residues. V lost 7 bases and J 6 bases, leaving 16 bases between the germline ends. The germline V gene encodes CDR1 MDHEN and CDR2 SYDVKM. The CDR3 protein is CASISAGETQPQHF. The CDR3 bases are TGTGCCAGCATCTCGGCAGGGGAGACTCAGCCCCAGCATTTT. The entire variable domain, with the rest obtained from reference TRBV28 and TRBJ1-5, is as follows: DVKVTQSSRYLVKRTGEKVFLECVQDMDHENMFWYRQDPGLGLRLIYFSYDVKMKEKGDIPEGYSVSREKKERFSLILESASTNQTSMYLCASISAGETQPQHFGDGTRLSIL.

The genes are TRBV28 and TRBJ2-1; D perhaps matches TRBD1 (5 bases). In germline, CDR1 is MDHEN, CDR2 SYDVKM. The CDR3 covers 15 residues. V gave up 2 bases and J gave up 2 bases, with 10 bases separating them. The CDR3 protein is CASSLGQGTYNEQFF. In DNA, the CDR3 is TGTGCCAGCAGTTTAGGGCAGGGCACCTACAATGAGCAGTTCTTC.

The V and J genes are TRBV5-1 and TRBJ1-4; 7 bases align to TRBD1. V lost 0 bases and J lost 4; bases outside the gene matches: 6. Germline CDR1 and CDR2: SGHRS and YFSETQ. The CDR3 spans 16 residues. CDR3 in DNA: TGCGCCAGCAGCTTGGTACAGGGGAACCTTAATGAAAAACTGTTTTTT. Its translation is CASSLVQGNLNEKLFF.

This chain joins TRBV2 and TRBJ1-6, with D perhaps matching TRBD1 (6 bases). V lost 3 bases and J lost 2, with 11 bases in between. From germline, CDR1 is SNHLY and CDR2 FYNNEI. The CDR3 loop spans 16 amino acids. The CDR3 protein is CASSDSQGPYNSPLHF. In nucleotides, the CDR3 is TGTGCCAGCAGTGATTCACAGGGACCCTATAATTCACCCCTCCACTTT.

In its sample, this clone was seen a few times. V and J are TRBV30 and TRBJ1-4, with 11 nucleotides matching TRBD1. There are 13 residues in the CDR3. J gave up 6 bases and V 7 bases, and 4 bases lay outside the gene matches. The germline V gene has CDR1 GTSNPN and CDR2 SVGIG (reference sequence). Written as DNA, the CDR3 is TGTGCCTTACCGGGACAGGGGGATGAAAAACTGTTTTTT. It specifies CALPGQGDEKLFF.

J is TRBJ2-3 and V is TRBV5-6; 7 positions match TRBD2. Germline V gene sequence: CDR1 SGHDT, CDR2 YYEEEE. After removal of 3 bases from V and 4 bases from J, the junction contained 5 bases not matched to a gene. This CDR3 is 14 amino acids long. The CDR3 spells CASSWGGGADTQYF. CDR3 coding DNA: TGTGCCAGCAGCTGGGGGGGAGGGGCAGATACGCAGTATTTT. The full variable domain, rest sourced from reference TRBV5-6 and TRBJ2-3, is DAGVTQSPTHLIKTRGQQVTLRCSPKSGHDTVSWYQQALGQGPQFIFQYYEEEERQRGNFPDRFSGHQFPNYSSELNVNALLLGDSALYLCASSWGGGADTQYFGPGTRLTVL.

The gene calls are TRBV5-1 and TRBJ2-7, with no clear D. This CDR3 comprises 11 residues. Germline V gene data show CDR1 as SGHRS and CDR2 as YFSETQ. V lost 4 bases and J lost 4, with 6 bases in between. CDR3 sequence: CASSSQYEQYF. CDR3 nucleotide sequence: TGCGCCAGCAGCAGCCAATACGAGCAGTACTTC.

This chain links TRBV27 with TRBJ2-1; D is ambiguous. CDR1 is MNHEY and CDR2 is SMNVEV in the germline V gene (reference sequence). Trimming cost V 7 bases and J 8 bases, with 15 bases left between them. The CDR3 contains 13 residues. The CDR3, as DNA: TGTGCCAGCACTACAATAACTCAGGATGAGCAGTTCTTC. As protein: CASTTITQDEQFF.

The chain carries TRBV5-1 and TRBJ1-5, with D unresolved. V was clipped by 2 bases and J by 2 bases, with 5 bases between them. Looked up from germline, CDR1 is SGHRS and CDR2 is YFSETQ. The CDR3 contains 13 residues. The CDR3 bases are TGCGCCAGCAGCTTCGGAGGCAATCAGCCCCAGCATTTT. Translated: CASSFGGNQPQHF.

The rearrangement joins TRBV29-1 to TRBJ1-2; D is perhaps TRBD1 (5 bases). V lost 3 bases and J lost 2, with 10 bases in between. Looked up from germline, CDR1 is SQVTM and CDR2 is ANQGSEA. The CDR3 sequence is 13 residues long. In DNA form, the CDR3 reads TGCAGCGTTGAGGGGGGACGGAACTATGGCTACACCTTC. Translating gives CSVEGGRNYGYTF.

The chain has TRBV27 and TRBJ1-1, with 12 bases identical to TRBD1. The germline V gene encodes CDR1 MNHEY and CDR2 SMNVEV (reference sequence). After removal of 6 bases from V and 1 base from J, the junction contained 6 bases not matched to a gene. The CDR3 has 16 amino acids. The CDR3 coding sequence is TGTGCCAGCAGATTCGGGACAGGGGGCAGGAACACTGAAGCTTTCTTT. Translating it yields CASRFGTGGRNTEAFF.

J is TRBJ2-2 and V is TRBV5-1; 8 bases fit TRBD1. The CDR3 loop spans 18 amino acids. The V gene end was trimmed by 3 bases and the J gene end by 2 bases; junction bases not matched to a gene: 12. Looked up from germline, CDR1 is SGHRS and CDR2 is YFSETQ. The CDR3 DNA reads as TGCGCCAGCAGCTCCGACCCCCCCGGGACAGGTAACACCGGGGAGCTGTTTTTT. Translation: CASSSDPPGTGNTGELFF.

This clone was seen once. This rearrangement joins TRBV27 to TRBJ1-5; TRBD1 matches at 9 bases. Trimming cost V 5 bases and J 7 bases; bases outside gene matches: 15. The CDR3 totals 17 residues. Germline values: CDR1 MNHEY, CDR2 SMNVEV (reference sequence). The CDR3 nucleotides are TGTGCCAGCAGTCCATACCCAACAGGGGGCGCAGGACAGCCCCAGCATTTT. Amino acids: CASSPYPTGGAGQPQHF.

This chain uses TRBV5-6 with TRBJ2-3; D perhaps matches TRBD2 (6 bases). CDR3 size: 13 residues. Trimming removed 3 bases at V and 3 bases at J, with 8 bases between. Germline CDR1 reads SGHDT; CDR2 reads YYEEEE. The chain's CDR3 is CASSWAGTDTQYF. DNA of the CDR3: TGTGCCAGCAGCTGGGCGGGGACAGATACGCAGTATTTT.

Here the CDR3 DNA reads TGCGCCAGCAGCTTGGTATCCGACATTTACAATGAGCAGTTCTTC. Amino acid sequence: CASSLVSDIYNEQFF. This chain connects TRBV5-1 to TRBJ2-1; D ambiguous. Trimming left V 0 bases short and J 4 bases short, with 11 bases between. The germline V gene encodes CDR1 SGHRS and CDR2 YFSETQ. This CDR3 has 15 residues.

The chain joins TRBV28 to TRBJ2-3; the D gene is possibly TRBD1 (6 bases). CDR1 is MDHEN, CDR2 SYDVKM, per germline. CDR3 length equals 13 residues. The ends were cut back, 8 bases at V and 2 bases at J, with 11 bases in the middle. CDR3 sequence (DNA): TGTGCCAGCCGGGACAAGTACACAGATACGCAGTATTTT. As protein: CASRDKYTDTQYF. Drawing the rest from reference TRBV28 and TRBJ2-3, the complete variable domain is DVKVTQSSRYLVKRTGEKVFLECVQDMDHENMFWYRQDPGLGLRLIYFSYDVKMKEKGDIPEGYSVSREKKERFSLILESASTNQTSMYLCASRDKYTDTQYFGPGTRLTVL.

V usage is TRBV2 and J usage is TRBJ2-1; TRBD1 aligns across 11 bases. Trimming at V came to 6 bases and at J to 9 bases, leaving 7 bases not matched to a gene. The CDR3 runs 14 residues. Per germline, CDR1 SNHLY and CDR2 FYNNEI. CDR3 amino acids: CASRGQGGTGEQFF. CDR3 nucleotide sequence: TGTGCCAGCAGGGGACAGGGGGGGACTGGTGAGCAGTTCTTC.

This clone was observed a few times. The rearrangement uses TRBV2 and TRBJ1-5, with D perhaps matching TRBD1 (5 bases). The CDR3 has 14 amino acids. Trimming stripped 4 bases from V and 4 bases from J, with 11 bases between. Looked up from germline, CDR1 is SNHLY and CDR2 is FYNNEI. CDR3 bases: TGTGCCAGCAGTGCCCGGACACCTAATCAGCCCCAGCATTTT. As protein: CASSARTPNQPQHF.

The chain recombines TRBV11-2 with TRBJ2-7; TRBD1 matches at 10 bases. V dropped 5 bases and J dropped 3; count of bases not matched to a gene: 7. The V gene's germline CDR1 is SGHAT and CDR2 FQNNGV. CDR3 size: 15 residues. The CDR3 coding sequence is TGTGCCAGCAGCCCAGGGACAGGGGCTCTCTACGAGCAGTACTTC. Translation: CASSPGTGALYEQYF.